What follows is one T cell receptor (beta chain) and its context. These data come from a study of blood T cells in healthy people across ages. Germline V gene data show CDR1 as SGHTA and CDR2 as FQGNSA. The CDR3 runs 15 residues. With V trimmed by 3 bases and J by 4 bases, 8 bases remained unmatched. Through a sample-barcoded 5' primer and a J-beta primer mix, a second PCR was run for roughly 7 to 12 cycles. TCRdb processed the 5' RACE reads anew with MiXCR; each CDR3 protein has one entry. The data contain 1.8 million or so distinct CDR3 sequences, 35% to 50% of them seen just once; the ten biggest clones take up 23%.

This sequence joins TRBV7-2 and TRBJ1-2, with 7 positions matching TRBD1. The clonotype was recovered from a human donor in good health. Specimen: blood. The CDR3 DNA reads TGTGCCAGCAGCTTGGTGACAGGGTCGGGCTATGGCTACACCTTC. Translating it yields CASSLVTGSGYGYTF.